This entry lists 18 T cell receptor beta chains sequenced from one sample in a study of post-analysis software for immune sequencing data. Findings and limits, study-wide: There were five TRBV segments more frequent in patients than controls, and TRBV5-6, TRBV5-1 and TRBV20-1 were among them.

Antigens for these TCRs are unknown. Unique molecular identifiers tagged the TCR beta cDNA libraries. TCRdb analysed the PCR reads with MiXCR anew, one entry per CDR3 protein. Of 750,000 to 900,000 distinct CDR3 sequences in the sample, about 43% are singletons; the top ten hold roughly 4.4%. The material sequenced was blood. The receptors here all came from a girl aged 10-17 years with multiple sclerosis.

V is TRBV11-2 and J is TRBJ2-2; D ambiguous. The CDR3 spans 16 residues. V lost 1 base to trimming and J lost 2 bases, with 11 bases between them. Germline assignment: CDR1 SGHAT and CDR2 FQNNGV. The CDR3 DNA sequence: TGTGCCAGCAGCTTAGCTCGGACGCAAAACACCGGGGAGCTGTTTTTT. As protein: CASSLARTQNTGELFF.

V and J are TRBV20-1 and TRBJ2-1; D is unresolved. This CDR3 region has 13 residues. V was shortened by 1 base and J by 6 bases, with 10 bases between the two germline ends. CDR1 and CDR2 (germline): DFQATT, SNEGSKA (reference sequence). The CDR3, as DNA: TGCAGTGCTAGAGTCCGCCGTGGCAATGAGCAGTTCTTC. This encodes CSARVRRGNEQFF.

This clonotype has just a few counts. This CDR3 is CASSSLYTEAFF. The CDR3, as DNA: TGTGCCAGCAGCTCCCTTTACACTGAAGCTTTCTTT. The chain employs TRBV6-5 and TRBJ1-1; unclear D gene. V lost 6 bases and J 3 bases, leaving 8 bases between the germline ends. Germline values: CDR1 MNHEY, CDR2 SVGAGI. This CDR3 is 12 amino acids long.

This clonotype was seen a few times. The chain carries TRBV12-3 or TRBV12-4 and TRBJ1-1, with D possibly matching TRBD1 (5 bases). Trimming removed 3 bases from V and 0 bases from J, with 11 bases in between. The CDR3 is 15 amino acids. The CDR3 loop is CASSLETAMNTEAFF. Written as DNA, the CDR3 is TGTGCCAGCAGTTTGGAGACAGCGATGAACACTGAAGCTTTCTTT.

This clonotype was counted only a few times. The rearrangement joins TRBV5-1 to TRBJ2-7; 8 nucleotides align to TRBD1. This CDR3 is 16 amino acids long. Per germline, CDR1 SGHRS and CDR2 YFSETQ. The J segment lost 1 base and the V segment lost 0 bases, leaving 6 bases of the junction unmatched. The CDR3 DNA reads as TGCGCCAGCAGCTTGGCCGGGACAGGCCTTTCCTACGAGCAGTACTTC. It is translated as CASSLAGTGLSYEQYF.

Comment on this clonotype: Since no conserved phenylalanine or tryptophan closes the CDR3, a read error is the likely cause. The V and J genes are TRBV5-1 and TRBJ2-2, with D unresolved. The CDR3 has 18 amino acids. Germline CDR1 is SGHRS and CDR2 is YFSETQ. V gave up 7 bases and J gave up 0 bases, with 22 bases separating them. The CDR3 coding sequence is TGCGCCAGCCAAGCCCCAGAACCGAGGACGTCGAACACCGGGGAGCTGTTTGTT. It encodes CASQAPEPRTSNTGELFV.

This chain connects TRBV5-5 to TRBJ2-5; 11 bases line up with TRBD1. Germline values: CDR1 SGHKS, CDR2 YYEKEE (reference sequence). The CDR3 spans 18 residues. V lost 5 bases to trimming and J lost 4 bases; unmatched junction nucleotides: 16. The CDR3 loop reads CASSFAGRTGGFGETQYF. As DNA, the CDR3 is TGTGCCAGCAGTTTCGCGGGCAGGACAGGGGGCTTCGGAGAGACCCAGTACTTC.

This clonotype appeared a few times. This sequence joins TRBV14 and TRBJ1-1; TRBD1 might be the D (5 bases). CDR3 length equals 13 residues. V shed 1 base and J shed 8 bases, with 11 bases lying between them. From germline, CDR1 is SGHDN and CDR2 FVKESK. The CDR3 sequence: CASSQGTGREAFF. CDR3 in DNA: TGTGCCAGCAGCCAAGGTACAGGCAGGGAAGCTTTCTTT.

This clonotype was seen only a few times. The gene calls are TRBV5-1 and TRBJ2-1, with 9 bases identical to TRBD1. From germline, CDR1 is SGHRS and CDR2 YFSETQ. V lost 4 bases, J lost 8 bases, and 10 bases stayed unmatched. The CDR3 has 15 amino acids. DNA of the CDR3: TGCGCCAGCAGCCCGGGGGACAGGGTCGGCTATGAGCAGTTCTTC. It codes for CASSPGDRVGYEQFF.

This clonotype was observed a single time. This chain links TRBV6-2 or TRBV6-3 with TRBJ1-2; TRBD1 matches 10 bases. The V gene's germline CDR1 is MNHEY and CDR2 SVGEGT. This CDR3 region has 16 residues. J gave up 6 bases and V 5 bases, and 12 bases lay outside the gene matches. As DNA, the CDR3 is TGTGCCAGCAGTCAACTCATTGCGGGACAGGGGAATGGCTACACCTTC. Translation: CASSQLIAGQGNGYTF.

This clonotype came up a few times. The rearrangement joins TRBV6-6 to TRBJ1-1; 11 bases match TRBD1. Germline trimming cut 2 bases from V and 4 bases from J; bases unmatched to any gene: 9. CDR3 size: 17 residues. Germline loops: CDR1 MNHNY, CDR2 SVGAGI (reference sequence). CDR3 loop: CASSYLWTGGGSTEAFF. DNA of the CDR3: TGTGCCAGCAGTTACCTCTGGACAGGGGGCGGGAGCACTGAAGCTTTCTTT.

This clonotype was seen more than once but under ten times. The chain couples TRBV27 to TRBJ2-5, with TRBD2 identical over 11 bases. Trimming at V came to 5 bases and at J to 2 bases, leaving 10 bases not matched to a gene. The CDR3 extends over 17 amino acids. Looked up from germline, CDR1 is MNHEY and CDR2 is SMNVEV (reference sequence). CDR3 region: CASSTGTSGPHQETQYF. CDR3 in DNA: TGTGCCAGCAGTACCGGGACTAGCGGCCCTCATCAAGAGACCCAGTACTTC.

The chain is built from TRBV6-2 or TRBV6-3 and TRBJ2-3, with D unclear. Looked up from germline, CDR1 is MNHEY and CDR2 is SVGEGT. Trimming removed 4 bases at V and 2 bases at J, with 13 bases between. This CDR3 has 15 residues. The CDR3 here is CASSLGSYNTDTQYF. The CDR3 DNA sequence: TGTGCCAGCAGTTTAGGGTCCTACAACACAGATACGCAGTATTTT.

This clonotype was observed a handful of times. The rearrangement uses TRBV20-1 and TRBJ2-7, with 8 bases aligning to TRBD1. CDR1 and CDR2 from the germline V gene are DFQATT and SNEGSKA (reference sequence). V lost 3 bases and J lost 3; bases outside the gene matches: 4. This CDR3 is built from 13 residues. CDR3 nucleotides: TGCAGTGCTAGGGGGACAGGCGACTACGAGCAGTACTTC. This codes for CSARGTGDYEQYF.

A few counts support this clonotype. V usage is TRBV6-1 and J usage is TRBJ1-2, with 7 bases lining up with TRBD1. Germline V gene sequence: CDR1 MNHNS, CDR2 SASEGT. V lost 6 bases and J lost 4; bases outside the gene matches: 5. This CDR3 comprises 13 residues. CDR3 in DNA: TGTGCCAGCAGACTGGACAGGTTCTATGGCTACACCTTC. Translated: CASRLDRFYGYTF.

This sequence joins TRBV20-1 and TRBJ2-5; 7 nucleotides line up with TRBD2. In germline, CDR1 is DFQATT, CDR2 SNEGSKA (reference sequence). This CDR3 has 13 amino acids. V was pared by 6 bases and J by 1 base, with 5 bases of the junction left unmatched. CDR3 sequence (DNA): TGCAGTGCACCCGCTAGCGGCCAAGAGACCCAGTACTTC. It encodes CSAPASGQETQYF.

V gene TRBV7-9 combines with J gene TRBJ2-1; no reliable D call. CDR3 size: 13 residues. The V gene's germline CDR1 is SEHNR and CDR2 FQNEAQ (reference sequence). Deletions cut 0 bases from V and 8 bases from J, with 8 bases between. In DNA form, the CDR3 reads TGTGCCAGCAGCTTAGCCTTCGCGTATGAGCAGTTCTTC. Its protein is CASSLAFAYEQFF.

V and J are TRBV20-1 and TRBJ2-7; maybe TRBD2 (6 bases). The CDR3 totals 12 residues. V was pared by 6 bases and J by 6 bases, with 15 bases between. Germline CDR1 DFQATT, CDR2 SNEGSKA (reference sequence). CDR3 residues: CSAGRTAPEQYF. The CDR3, as DNA: TGCAGTGCCGGGAGAACTGCCCCCGAGCAGTACTTC.